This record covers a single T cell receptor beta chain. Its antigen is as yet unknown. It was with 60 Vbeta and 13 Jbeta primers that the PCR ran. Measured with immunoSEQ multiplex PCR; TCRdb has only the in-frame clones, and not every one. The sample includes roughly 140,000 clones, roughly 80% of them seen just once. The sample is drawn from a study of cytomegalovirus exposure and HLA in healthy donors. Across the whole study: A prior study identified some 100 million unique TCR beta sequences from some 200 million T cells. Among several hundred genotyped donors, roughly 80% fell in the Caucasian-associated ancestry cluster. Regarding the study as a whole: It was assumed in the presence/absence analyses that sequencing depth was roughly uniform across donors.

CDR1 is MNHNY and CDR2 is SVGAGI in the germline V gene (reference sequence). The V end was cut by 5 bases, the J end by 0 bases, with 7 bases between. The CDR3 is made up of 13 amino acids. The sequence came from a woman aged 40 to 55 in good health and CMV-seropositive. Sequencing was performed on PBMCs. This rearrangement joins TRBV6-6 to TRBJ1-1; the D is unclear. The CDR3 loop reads CASSQTLNTEAFF. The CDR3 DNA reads TGTGCCAGCAGTCAAACTCTGAACACTGAAGCTTTCTTT.